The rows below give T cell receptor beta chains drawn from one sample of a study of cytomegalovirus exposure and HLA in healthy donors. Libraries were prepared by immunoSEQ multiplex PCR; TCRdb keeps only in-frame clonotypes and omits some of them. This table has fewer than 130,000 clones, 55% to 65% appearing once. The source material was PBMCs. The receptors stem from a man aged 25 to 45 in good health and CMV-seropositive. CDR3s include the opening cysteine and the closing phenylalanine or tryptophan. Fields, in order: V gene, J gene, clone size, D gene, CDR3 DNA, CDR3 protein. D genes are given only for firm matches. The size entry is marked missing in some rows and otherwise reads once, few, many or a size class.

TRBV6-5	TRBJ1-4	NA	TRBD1	TGTGCCAGCAGTTACGCGCCGGGACAGGGAAAACTGTTTTTT	CASSYAPGQGKLFF
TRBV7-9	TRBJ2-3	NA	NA	TGTGCCAGCAGCCCAGAGGACATGCTACAGTATTTT	CASSPEDMLQYF
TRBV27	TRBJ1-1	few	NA	TGTGCCAGCAGTCCCCATGGGGCGAATGAGAACACTGAAGCTTTCTTT	CASSPHGANENTEAFF
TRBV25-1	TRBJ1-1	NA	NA	TGTGCGAACAAGGGGGGGGGCTGTCCTCAGGCTTTCTTT	CANKGGGCPQAFF
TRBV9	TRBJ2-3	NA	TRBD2	TGTGCCAGCAGCGTGGGGACTAGCGGGGGTCGAGGCACAGATACGCAGTATTTT	CASSVGTSGGRGTDTQYF
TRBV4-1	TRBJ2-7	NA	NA	TGCGCCAGCAGCCAAGATCCCCCCCCAACCCCTGACACCTACGAGCAGTACTTC	CASSQDPPPTPDTYEQYF
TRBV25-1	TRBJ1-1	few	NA	TGTGCCAGCAGTAGTCAAGGGGTTGCTGAAGCTTTCTTT	CASSSQGVAEAFF
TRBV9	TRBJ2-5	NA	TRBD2	TGTGCCAGCAGCGTATTTGCGGGGGGGCAAGAGACCCAGTACTTC	CASSVFAGGQETQYF
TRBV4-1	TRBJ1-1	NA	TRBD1	TGCGCCAGCAGGTCTGGGACAGGGTACAACACTGAAGCTTTCTTT	CASRSGTGYNTEAFF
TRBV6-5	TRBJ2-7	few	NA	TGTGCCAGCAGTTACGCAGCAGGGGCGTCCTACGAGCAGTACTTC	CASSYAAGASYEQYF
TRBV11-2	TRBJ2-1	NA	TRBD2	TGTGCCAGCAGCTTAATTCTAGCGGGGTACTCCTACAATGAGCAGTTCTTC	CASSLILAGYSYNEQFF
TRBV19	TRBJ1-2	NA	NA	TGTGCCAGTAGTACCAGGGGATATGGCTACACCTTC	CASSTRGYGYTF
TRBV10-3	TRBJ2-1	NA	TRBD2	TGTGCCATCAGTGAGCCCTCTATAGCGGGGGGGCTTGCCAATGAGCAGTTCTTC	CAISEPSIAGGLANEQFF
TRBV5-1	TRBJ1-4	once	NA	TGCGCCAGCAGCTTTAACAGGGCCGGTAATGAAAAACTGTTTTTT	CASSFNRAGNEKLFF
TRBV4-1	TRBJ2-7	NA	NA	TGCGCCAGCAGCCAAGATCGGCCAGAGCACTACGAGCAGTACTTC	CASSQDRPEHYEQYF
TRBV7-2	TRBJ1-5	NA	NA	TGTGCCAGCAGCTTAGTTCAGGGGCCGAGGGTCGGTCAGCCCCAGCATTTT	CASSLVQGPRVGQPQHF